This T cell receptor beta chain appears in the sequencing data of a study of cytomegalovirus exposure and HLA in healthy donors. Study-wide background: The roughly 120 validation repertoires were reported in a later analysis to have been generated on the same platform as the approximately 600 first-cohort repertoires.

Using immunoSEQ multiplex PCR, the repertoire was profiled, and TCRdb retains in-frame clones only, with some absent. The sample has 71,000 or so clones, about 94% seen once. In germline, CDR1 is LNHDA, CDR2 SQIVND (reference sequence). V trimming: 0 bases; J trimming: 12 bases; junction bases outside the gene matches: 4. The CDR3 covers 13 residues. Notes on the study in general: Diagnosis of cytomegalovirus status made by the classifier reportedly showed high specificity and sensitivity.

As for this clone: Its antigen is still unknown.

The sequencing sample was made of PBMCs. The receptor's source is a young woman in good health and CMV-seronegative. V gene TRBV19 combines with J gene TRBJ1-1; TRBD1 matches 10 bases. The CDR3: CASSIEGQGKSFF. The CDR3 coding sequence is TGTGCCAGTAGTATAGAGGGACAGGGGAAATCTTTCTTT.